A selection of T cell receptor beta chains follows, all from one sample in a study of T cells after yellow fever vaccination. TCRdb independently ran MiXCR on the 5' RACE reads; one entry per CDR3 protein. The table lists a few hundred thousand distinct CDR3 sequences, 6.5% to 8.5% of them singletons. Sequenced here: PBMCs, sampled about 41 days after the first yellow fever vaccination. These receptors all stem from a man younger than 35 who received the YFV17D yellow fever vaccine. Both conserved end residues are part of each CDR3. D genes are given only for firm matches. Where a row states a size, it is once, few, many or the class of an expanded clone; other rows omit it.

J,size,D,V,DNA,CDR3
TRBJ2-1,many,NA,TRBV4-2,TGTGCCAGCAGCCTTGCTAACTTGGGGAATGAGCAGTTCTTC,CASSLANLGNEQFF
TRBJ1-5,NA,NA,TRBV30,TGTGCCTGGAGCGTGGAGAGCAATCAGCCCCAGCATTTT,CAWSVESNQPQHF
TRBJ1-5,NA,TRBD1,TRBV13,TGTGCCAGCAGCTTAGGCAACAGGGGTGGCAATCAGCCCCAGCATTTT,CASSLGNRGGNQPQHF
TRBJ2-7,NA,NA,TRBV9,TGTGCCAGCAGCGTAGGGGTCGGGGAGGCCTACGAGCCGTACTTC,CASSVGVGEAYEPYF
TRBJ2-7,NA,TRBD1,TRBV24-1,TGTGCCACCAGTGAACGCCGGGACAGGGAATCCTACGAGCAGTACTTC,CATSERRDRESYEQYF
TRBJ2-3,many,TRBD1,TRBV28,TGTGCCAGCAGTTTAGGGACAGGCCACACAGATACGCAGTATTTT,CASSLGTGHTDTQYF
TRBJ2-1,NA,NA,TRBV6-5,TGTGCCAGCAGTTACGGATCTAGCCACTCCTACAATGAGCAGTTCTTC,CASSYGSSHSYNEQFF
TRBJ1-1,many,TRBD1,TRBV5-1,TGCGCCAGCGGATCCTCCCAGGGACAGCTCGAAGCTTTCTTT,CASGSSQGQLEAFF
TRBJ2-3,few,TRBD2,TRBV7-3,TGTGCCAGCAGCTTAGGGCGGGGGGGCCTAGATACGCAGTATTTT,CASSLGRGGLDTQYF
TRBJ2-3,NA,NA,TRBV27,TGTGCCAGCAGTTTTGGTGACTACACTAGCACAGATACGCAGTATTTT,CASSFGDYTSTDTQYF
TRBJ1-1,few,NA,TRBV3-1,TGTGCCAGCAGCCAAGTCGAAAAAGCTTTCTTT,CASSQVEKAFF
TRBJ1-6,NA,NA,TRBV11-2,TGTGCCAGCAGCTTAGTATCCAGGAATTCACCCCTCCACTTT,CASSLVSRNSPLHF
TRBJ2-3,few,NA,TRBV20-1,TGCAGTGCGCCGGGCGGGGGCTCGGATACGCAGTATTTT,CSAPGGGSDTQYF
TRBJ1-2,many,NA,TRBV4-3,TGCGCCAGCAGCCAAGATTCCGGGGGCGTTTATGGCTACACCTTC,CASSQDSGGVYGYTF
TRBJ2-7,many,NA,TRBV18,TGTGCCAGCTCATGGGTCAGCTCCTACGAGCAGTACTTC,CASSWVSSYEQYF
TRBJ1-3,NA,NA,TRBV5-1,TGCGCCAGCAGCCCTCGGACCGAATTCTCTGGAAACACCATATATTTT,CASSPRTEFSGNTIYF
TRBJ1-6,few,TRBD1,TRBV5-4,TGTGCCAGCAGCTCACCCCCCGGACAGGGTAGCTCACCCCTCCACTTT,CASSSPPGQGSSPLHF
TRBJ1-6,NA,NA,TRBV7-2,TGTGCCAGCAGCTTAGTGGGGGTTGCACCCCTCCACTTT,CASSLVGVAPLHF
TRBJ2-3,NA,TRBD2,TRBV20-1,TGCAGTGCTAGTCAGCGGGGCGAGAGCTTAGGTGGCACAGATACGCAGTATTTT,CSASQRGESLGGTDTQYF
TRBJ1-2,NA,NA,TRBV27,TGTGCCAGCAGTTGGGGGCGCAACTATGGCTACACCTTC,CASSWGRNYGYTF
TRBJ1-4,NA,TRBD1,TRBV11-1,TGTGCCAGCAGCTTTCCCGGGACAGGGGGCCTCCTTATGCAGGAAAAACTGTTTTTT,CASSFPGTGGLLMQEKLFF
TRBJ2-5,many,NA,TRBV12-3/TRBV12-4,TGTGCCAGCAGTTTATCCCCGACCCAGTACTTC,CASSLSPTQYF
TRBJ2-5,many,TRBD1,TRBV7-7,TGTGCCAGCAGCTTTTCTAGGACAGGGTCAGAGACCCAGTACTTC,CASSFSRTGSETQYF
TRBJ1-2,few,NA,TRBV29-1,TGCAGCGTTGTCGTTCTGGACTATGGCTACACCTTC,CSVVVLDYGYTF
TRBJ2-2,NA,TRBD2,TRBV3-1,TGTGCCAGCAGCCCCTTCGGAGCGGGGAACACCAGGGAGCTGTTTTTT,CASSPFGAGNTRELFF
TRBJ2-1,NA,NA,TRBV7-6,TGTGCCAGCAGCCCTGGGTGGAGGCCGGACAAGGAGCAGTTCTTC,CASSPGWRPDKEQFF
TRBJ2-1,few,NA,TRBV12-3/TRBV12-4,TGTGCCAGCAGTCCAAGTCGGGGGACCTGGAATGAGCAGTTCTTC,CASSPSRGTWNEQFF
TRBJ2-3,few,NA,TRBV4-2,TGTGCCAGCAGCCAAGAGCCGTCAGATACGCAGTATTTT,CASSQEPSDTQYF
TRBJ1-1,NA,TRBD1,TRBV11-3,TGTGCCAGCAGCCCCGGGACAGGGGGCATGAACACTGAAGCTTTCTTT,CASSPGTGGMNTEAFF
TRBJ2-3,NA,TRBD1,TRBV19,TGTGCCAGTAGACCCCCAGGGGGCCCAGATACGCAGTATTTT,CASRPPGGPDTQYF
TRBJ2-7,many,NA,TRBV5-1,TGCGCCAGCAGCTTGGGTCCAGGGATGGCCTACGAGCAGTACTTC,CASSLGPGMAYEQYF
TRBJ1-2,NA,NA,TRBV5-6,TGTGCCAGCAGCTTGCTGGGGATGGGCTATGGCTACACCTTC,CASSLLGMGYGYTF
TRBJ1-1,NA,NA,TRBV5-5,TGTGCCAGCAGCTTGGTGCCGGGGATGGAGAACACTGAAGCTTTCTTT,CASSLVPGMENTEAFF
TRBJ1-2,few,NA,TRBV28,TGTGCCAGCGGCCGACGGGGGAAACGCTATGGCTACACCTTC,CASGRRGKRYGYTF
TRBJ2-3,NA,NA,TRBV6-5,TGTGCCAGCAGTTATTGGGCGGGGAGTGGGGATACGCAGTATTTT,CASSYWAGSGDTQYF
TRBJ2-1,few,NA,TRBV6-5,TGTGCCAGCAGTTACTCGCGGGATTCCAATGAGCAGTTCTTC,CASSYSRDSNEQFF
TRBJ2-2,NA,NA,TRBV6-5,TGTGCCAGCGGCCGGGGTGGCGGGGAGCTGTTTTTT,CASGRGGGELFF
TRBJ2-2,few,TRBD1,TRBV5-4,TGTGCCAGCAGCCTGGGCCAGGGGGCGAACACCGGGGAGCTGTTTTTT,CASSLGQGANTGELFF
TRBJ1-1,few,NA,TRBV4-1,TGCGCCAGCAGCCAATTCTACGGCAATTCGAACACTGAAGCTTTCTTT,CASSQFYGNSNTEAFF
TRBJ2-3,few,NA,TRBV10-3,TGTGCCATCCAACCTAGGGTTGGAGATACGCAGTATTTT,CAIQPRVGDTQYF
TRBJ2-1,many,NA,TRBV27,TGTGCCAGCAGCTACTATATTGGGGAGCAGTTCTTC,CASSYYIGEQFF
TRBJ2-3,few,TRBD2,TRBV7-2,TGTGCCAGCAGCTCCGGACTAGCGGGGGGGTTCGCAGATACGCAGTATTTT,CASSSGLAGGFADTQYF
TRBJ2-2,NA,TRBD1,TRBV9,TGTGCCAGCAGCGTCGGGGGACAGGGGAACACCGGGGAGCTGTTTTTT,CASSVGGQGNTGELFF
TRBJ2-5,few,TRBD1,TRBV7-9,TGTGCCAGCAGCTATCCGGGACAGGAGAGAACCCAGTACTTC,CASSYPGQERTQYF
TRBJ2-1,NA,TRBD2,TRBV6-2/TRBV6-3,TGTGCCAGCAGTTACCTGCTAGCGGGGGGGGTTAATGAGCAGTTCTTC,CASSYLLAGGVNEQFF
TRBJ1-1,few,NA,TRBV6-2/TRBV6-3,TGTGCCAGCAGATTGACCGGGACACCGAACACTGAAGCTTTCTTT,CASRLTGTPNTEAFF
TRBJ2-2,many,NA,TRBV12-3/TRBV12-4,TGTGCCAGCAGTTTAGCTTGGCAGGCCGGGCCGCTGTTTTTT,CASSLAWQAGPLFF
TRBJ2-3,NA,TRBD2,TRBV7-2,TGTGCCAGCAGCCGGACCCGACTAGCGGGGGGGCTTACGCAGTATTTT,CASSRTRLAGGLTQYF
TRBJ2-2,NA,TRBD1,TRBV7-2,TGTGCCAGCAGCTTAGCAGGGGGCTTCGCCGGGGAGCTGTTTTTT,CASSLAGGFAGELFF
TRBJ2-7,NA,TRBD2,TRBV18,TGTGCCAGCTCACCATCTAGCGGGGGGTCTCCCTACGAGCAGTACTTC,CASSPSSGGSPYEQYF
TRBJ2-2,many,TRBD1,TRBV7-2,TGTGCCAGCAGCTCAGGGGGTCATACCACCGGGGAGCTGTTTTTT,CASSSGGHTTGELFF
TRBJ1-1,NA,TRBD1,TRBV10-3,TGTGCCATCAGTGAGTCGATAGGACAGGGGAACACTGAAGCTTTCTTT,CAISESIGQGNTEAFF
TRBJ2-2,many,TRBD1,TRBV7-9,TGTGCCAGCAGCAGGGACAGACGGTACACCGGGGAGCTGTTTTTT,CASSRDRRYTGELFF
TRBJ2-3,NA,NA,TRBV5-4,TGTGCCAGCAGCTTCCGGGAGACCACAGATACGCAGTATTTT,CASSFRETTDTQYF